One and the same sample provided the 9 T cell receptor beta chains below, sequenced in a study of blood T cell repertoires in COVID-19. Method: immunoSEQ multiplex PCR; TCRdb's copy keeps in-frame clones and lacks some. Of approximately 170,000 clones in the sample, roughly nine tenths were seen once. The sequencing sample was made of peripheral blood. All receptors come from an elderly woman in a cohort sampled during active or convalescent COVID-19.

The CDR3 region is CASSERGTQYF. In nucleotides, the CDR3 is TGTGCCAGCAGTGAAAGGGGGACCCAGTACTTC. This sequence joins TRBV6-1 and TRBJ2-5; TRBD1 is a possible D gene (5 bases). The CDR3 runs to 11 residues. Between the trimmed V and J ends, which lost 2 bases and 7 bases, there was a span of 5 bases. In germline, CDR1 is MNHNS, CDR2 SASEGT.

This chain connects TRBV2 to TRBJ2-1; 8 bases are a match to TRBD2. This CDR3 has 14 residues. Germline CDR1 is SNHLY and CDR2 is FYNNEI. The V gene end was trimmed by 3 bases and the J gene end by 6 bases; junction bases not matched to a gene: 4. This CDR3 is CASSDRGLVNEQFF. The CDR3 DNA is TGTGCCAGCAGTGACAGGGGACTAGTCAATGAGCAGTTCTTC.

This clone was seen a single time. This chain joins TRBV6-2 or TRBV6-3 and TRBJ1-1; D is undetermined. V was pared by 2 bases and J by 10 bases, with 8 bases between. Germline V gene sequence: CDR1 MNHEY, CDR2 SVGEGT. The CDR3 totals 11 residues. CDR3 nucleotides: TGTGCCAGCAGTTACCGCGGGTCAGCTTTCTTT. Protein product: CASSYRGSAFF.

The chain uses TRBV5-4 and TRBJ1-5; 7 bases fit TRBD1. The CDR3 sequence is 14 residues long. Germline CDR1 is SGHNT and CDR2 is YYREEE (reference sequence). J gave up 5 bases and V 5 bases, and 7 bases lay outside the gene matches. CDR3 nucleotide sequence: TGTGCCAGCAGTCCCGGGACAGATTATCAGCCCCAGCATTTT. Protein: CASSPGTDYQPQHF.

CDR3 bases: TGTGCCAGCAGTCAACAGGGGGGAAATCAGCCCCAGCATTTT. This translates into CASSQQGGNQPQHF. J is TRBJ1-5 and V is TRBV28; 8 nucleotides match TRBD1. This CDR3 has 14 residues. Trimming cost V 5 bases and J 4 bases; bases outside gene matches: 4. Germline V CDR1 and CDR2: MDHEN, SYDVKM.

In its sample, this clone was seen a few times. The chain joins TRBV7-9 to TRBJ2-1, with 15 bases lining up with TRBD2. Trimming took 5 bases from V and 4 from J; bases not matched to a gene: 9. Germline-derived CDR1 and CDR2 are SEHNR and FQNEAQ (reference sequence). This CDR3 contains 18 residues. The CDR3 DNA follows: TGTGCCAGCAGCCCAGGGGGACTAGCGGGAGGACGATACAATGAGCAGTTCTTC. This translates into CASSPGGLAGGRYNEQFF.

The rearrangement links TRBV3-1 (or the pseudogene TRBV3-2) to TRBJ1-1; D uncertain. Germline CDR1 is LGHDT and CDR2 is YNNKEL (reference sequence). Deletions cut 6 bases from V and 4 bases from J, with 15 bases between. The CDR3 has 14 residues. DNA of the CDR3: TGTGCCAGCAGTGCCAGAGGTCTAAGCACTGAAGCTTTCTTT. Translating it yields CASSARGLSTEAFF.

This clone was detected once. The rearrangement links TRBV4-1 to TRBJ1-5, with unresolved D. In germline, CDR1 is MGHRA, CDR2 YSYEKL. The CDR3 consists of 16 residues. The ends were cut back, 3 bases at V and 7 bases at J, with 19 bases in the middle. The CDR3 DNA reads TGCGCCAGCAGCCAGAAAGGAGGGTACGAGAGGCAGCCCCAGCATTTT. It is translated as CASSQKGGYERQPQHF.

This clone came up a few times. This chain uses TRBV5-1 with TRBJ1-2, with TRBD1 matching 7 bases. V lost 4 bases and J lost 8; bases outside the gene matches: 20. There are 17 residues in the CDR3. CDR1 is SGHRS, CDR2 YFSETQ, per germline. This CDR3 reads CASSPRGAGGRVGGYTF. CDR3 nucleotide sequence: TGCGCCAGCAGCCCCAGGGGGGCGGGCGGCCGGGTAGGCGGCTACACCTTC.